The clone carrying this T cell receptor (beta chain) has just one count. Sequencing of TCR beta was carried out in blood CD8+ and CD4+ T cells. The multiple sclerosis control group comprised treatment-naive patients with stable or active relapsing-remitting disease. V dropped 3 bases and J dropped 5; count of bases not matched to a gene: 10. Germline V gene data show CDR1 as KGHDR and CDR2 as SFDVKD. The CDR3 length is 16 residues. The entry originates in a study of CD8 T cells in Susac syndrome. Roughly 0.45 to 1 ug RNA was reverse transcribed with random hexamers. Multiplex PCR with immunoSEQ amplified the TCR beta CDR3 across 54 Vbeta and 13 Jbeta. TCRdb reprocessed the immunoSEQ multiplex PCR reads via MiXCR and lists one record per CDR3 protein. Of about 280,000 distinct CDR3 sequences in the sample, more than 75% were seen once.

The sequence was collected from a human donor with multiple sclerosis. Sequencing was performed on CD8+ T cells from PBMCs. The rearrangement links TRBV24-1 to TRBJ2-7, with 9 bases that match TRBD2. CDR3 coding DNA: TGTGCCACCAGTGATCACCAAGATAGCGGGAGCGACGAGCAGTACTTC. It specifies CATSDHQDSGSDEQYF.